What follows are 23 T cell receptor beta chains derived from one specimen sequenced in a study of blood T cell repertoires in COVID-19. Method: immunoSEQ multiplex PCR; TCRdb's copy keeps in-frame clones and lacks some. In the table there are 50,000 to 65,000 clones, approximately 83% of which are singletons. Material: peripheral blood. The receptors were sampled from a human donor in a cohort sampled during active COVID-19.

V is TRBV27 and J is TRBJ2-7, with TRBD2 identical over 13 bases. CDR1 and CDR2 from the germline V gene are MNHEY and SMNVEV (reference sequence). V dropped 5 bases and J dropped 5; count of bases not matched to a gene: 3. CDR3 length equals 14 residues. CDR3 nucleotide sequence: TGTGCCAGCAGTCGCGGACTAGCGGGAGACGAGCAGTACTTC. Residues: CASSRGLAGDEQYF.

The V call is TRBV6-4, the J call TRBJ1-5, with D hard to call. The CDR3 loop spans 13 amino acids. The V end was cut by 6 bases, the J end by 5 bases, with 11 bases between. The germline gives CDR1 MRHNA, CDR2 SNTAGT. For the CDR3, the DNA is TGTGCCAGCAGCCCCGAGGTCCATCAGCCCCAGCATTTT. This gives the protein CASSPEVHQPQHF.

The chain uses TRBV18 and TRBJ1-5; no firm D call. The CDR3 runs 15 residues. The V end lost 1 base, the J end lost 3 bases, and 10 bases lay between the germline ends. Germline loops: CDR1 KGHSH, CDR2 LQKENI. Here the CDR3 DNA reads TGTGCCAGCTCACCACGCCAAGACATCAATCAGCCCCAGCATTTT. Residues: CASSPRQDINQPQHF.

The chain has TRBV19 and TRBJ1-2; 9 positions agree with TRBD1. The CDR3 consists of 15 residues. The germline gives CDR1 LNHDA, CDR2 SQIVND (reference sequence). V gave up 5 bases and J gave up 4 bases; unmatched junction bases: 8. CDR3 nucleotides: TGTGCCAGTAGTCCCCGCCCGACAGGGGGCTATGGCTACACCTTC. Encoded protein: CASSPRPTGGYGYTF.

The rearrangement uses TRBV5-1 and TRBJ2-3, with 13 bases fitting TRBD2. V shed 6 bases, J shed 3 bases, and the junction held 7 bases outside the gene matches. This CDR3 has 16 amino acids. Germline V gene lookup returns CDR1 SGHRS and CDR2 YFSETQ. The CDR3 bases are TGCGCCAGCACCCGACTAGCGGGAGGAAAGACAGATACGCAGTATTTT. The encoded protein is CASTRLAGGKTDTQYF.

The chain is built from TRBV11-2 and TRBJ2-1; tentatively, D is TRBD2 (6 bases). Trimming stripped 3 bases from V and 3 bases from J, with 12 bases between. The CDR3 sequence is 15 residues long. Germline-derived CDR1 and CDR2 are SGHAT and FQNNGV. CDR3 sequence reads: CASSFGGTHYNEQFF. The CDR3, as DNA: TGTGCCAGCAGCTTTGGCGGGACGCACTACAATGAGCAGTTCTTC.

This clone was observed a few times. This chain connects TRBV7-2 to TRBJ2-4; D might be TRBD1 (5 bases). The CDR3 is 14 residues long. Trimming took 5 bases from V and 10 from J, leaving 18 bases between them. Germline V gene data show CDR1 as SGHTA and CDR2 as FQGNSA. CDR3 in amino acids: CASSPGQGFGIQYF. DNA for the CDR3: TGTGCCAGCAGCCCTGGGCAGGGCTTTGGGATTCAGTACTTC. Full variable domain (missing parts from reference TRBV7-2 and TRBJ2-4): GAGVSQSPSNKVTEKGKDVELRCDPISGHTALYWYRQSLGQGLEFLIYFQGNSAPDKSGLPSDRFSAERTGGSVSTLTIQRTQQEDSAVYLCASSPGQGFGIQYFGAGTRLSVL.

V and J are TRBV6-5 and TRBJ2-1; perhaps TRBD2 as D (5 bases). The germline V gene encodes CDR1 MNHEY and CDR2 SVGAGI. Trimming pared 7 bases from V and 0 bases from J, leaving 13 bases between. The CDR3 totals 15 residues. The CDR3 protein is CASKTLGSSYNEQFF. The CDR3 coding sequence is TGTGCCAGCAAAACCCTAGGGAGCTCCTACAATGAGCAGTTCTTC.

This clone is termed medium-sized (0.01 to 0.1%). The rearrangement uses TRBV2 and TRBJ2-7, with TRBD2 matching 9 bases. Looked up from germline, CDR1 is SNHLY and CDR2 is FYNNEI. With 5 bases clipped from V and 0 bases from J, the junction kept 11 bases outside the gene matches. The CDR3 has 17 amino acids. The CDR3 is CASSRSRLADSSYEQYF. In DNA form, the CDR3 reads TGTGCCAGCAGTCGGTCCCGACTAGCGGACAGCTCCTACGAGCAGTACTTC.

V and J are TRBV29-1 and TRBJ1-2; 9 nucleotides match TRBD1. After removal of 4 bases from V and 4 bases from J, the junction contained 10 bases not matched to a gene. Germline-derived CDR1 and CDR2 are SQVTM and ANQGSEA. The CDR3 spans 15 residues. The CDR3 spells CSVGDRERTSYGYTF. The CDR3 DNA sequence: TGCAGCGTTGGGGACAGGGAAAGGACGTCCTATGGCTACACCTTC. Full variable domain (remainder filled in from reference TRBV29-1 and TRBJ1-2): SAVISQKPSRDICQRGTSLTIQCQVDSQVTMMFWYRQQPGQSLTLIATANQGSEATYESGFVIDKFPISRPNLTFSTLTVSNMSPEDSSIYLCSVGDRERTSYGYTFGSGTRLTVV.

The chain joins TRBV7-2 to TRBJ1-1, with TRBD1 as a possible D gene (5 bases). CDR3 length: 15 amino acids. Germline assignment: CDR1 SGHTA and CDR2 FQGNSA. V was shortened by 6 bases and J by 1 base, with 15 bases between the two germline ends. The CDR3 region is CASSSQGRRNTEAFF. In DNA, the CDR3 is TGTGCCAGCAGTTCCCAGGGAAGGAGGAACACTGAAGCTTTCTTT. Complete variable domain (other parts from reference TRBV7-2 and TRBJ1-1): GAGVSQSPSNKVTEKGKDVELRCDPISGHTALYWYRQSLGQGLEFLIYFQGNSAPDKSGLPSDRFSAERTGGSVSTLTIQRTQQEDSAVYLCASSSQGRRNTEAFFGQGTRLTVV.

The chain carries TRBV12-3 or TRBV12-4 and TRBJ1-2; no firm D call. The CDR3 length is 13 residues. V was pared by 1 base and J by 8 bases, with 11 bases between. CDR3 sequence: CASSLVTSGGYTF. The CDR3 coding sequence is TGTGCCAGCAGTTTAGTCACCTCGGGAGGCTACACCTTC.

This chain's CDR3 is CASSDLPRGGEKLFF. The CDR3 nucleotides read TGCGCCAGCAGTGATCTCCCGCGGGGGGGTGAAAAACTGTTTTTT. The chain has TRBV10-2 and TRBJ1-4; maybe TRBD1 (5 bases). This CDR3 spans 15 amino acids. V shed 3 bases and J shed 7 bases, with 15 bases lying between them. CDR1 and CDR2 from the germline V gene are WSHSY and SAAADI.

V usage is TRBV11-2 and J usage is TRBJ2-7; 8 bases map to TRBD1. Germline V gene data show CDR1 as SGHAT and CDR2 as FQNNGV. V shed 5 bases and J 3 bases; nucleotides not matched to a gene: 6. This CDR3 is 14 amino acids long. This chain's CDR3 is CASSTGQGYYEQYF. The DNA of the CDR3 is TGTGCCAGCAGCACCGGACAGGGTTACTACGAGCAGTACTTC.

This clone was detected once. The chain is built from TRBV9 and TRBJ1-2, with D hard to call. The CDR3 consists of 16 residues. Germline values: CDR1 SGDLS, CDR2 YYNGEE. The V end lost 0 bases, the J end lost 0 bases, and 12 bases lay between the germline ends. The CDR3 reads CASSVGLAVSNYGYTF. The DNA of the CDR3 is TGTGCCAGCAGCGTAGGTCTGGCAGTTTCTAACTATGGCTACACCTTC.

This sequence joins TRBV6-5 and TRBJ1-1, with 7 positions matching TRBD1. The CDR3 contains 14 residues. V lost 10 bases and J lost 0; bases outside the gene matches: 8. In germline, CDR1 is MNHEY, CDR2 SVGAGI. CDR3 nucleotides: TGTGCCACCCCGGGAGGGGGCATGAACACTGAAGCTTTCTTT. This sequence encodes CATPGGGMNTEAFF.

This rearrangement joins TRBV5-5 to TRBJ2-7; D perhaps matches TRBD2 (5 bases). The CDR3 spans 14 residues. V lost 1 base, J lost 5 bases, and 13 bases lay in between. Per the germline V gene, CDR1 is SGHKS and CDR2 is YYEKEE (reference sequence). The CDR3 DNA is TGTGCCAGCAGCTTGAGGCTAGCCGCGAACGAGCAGTACTTC. Amino acid sequence: CASSLRLAANEQYF.

The chain couples TRBV28 to TRBJ1-2, with 8 bases that match TRBD1. CDR3 length: 13 amino acids. Trimming removed 10 bases from V and 2 bases from J; junction bases left unmatched: 6. Germline-derived CDR1 and CDR2 are MDHEN and SYDVKM. The CDR3 DNA sequence: TGTGCCACCGAGGACAGGGAGAACTATGGCTACACCTTC. Translation: CATEDRENYGYTF.

This chain joins TRBV27 and TRBJ2-1; 9 positions agree with TRBD2. Germline V gives CDR1 MNHEY, CDR2 SMNVEV (reference sequence). Losses at the gene ends were 3 bases for V and 0 bases for J; bases not matched to a gene: 0. The CDR3 runs to 15 residues. The CDR3 loop reads CASSFSGSSYNEQFF. Here the CDR3 DNA reads TGTGCCAGCAGTTTTAGCGGGAGCTCCTACAATGAGCAGTTCTTC.

CDR3 DNA sequence: TGTGCCAGCAGTTTATCGGGCGCAAGTACCTACGAGCAGTACTTC. Protein: CASSLSGASTYEQYF. This chain uses TRBV27 with TRBJ2-7; D unresolved. The V end lost 0 bases, the J end lost 2 bases, and 11 bases lay between the germline ends. Germline V gives CDR1 MNHEY, CDR2 SMNVEV (reference sequence). The CDR3 has 15 residues.

V and J are TRBV11-3 and TRBJ2-7; TRBD2 is a possible D gene (5 bases). Per the germline V gene, CDR1 is SGHNT and CDR2 is YENEEA. This CDR3 contains 16 residues. Trimming removed 5 bases at V and 3 bases at J, with 20 bases between. For the CDR3, the DNA is TGTGCCAGCAGCGCTCCCTGGGGAGCGGAGGTCTACGAGCAGTACTTC. Protein product: CASSAPWGAEVYEQYF.

CDR3 sequence: CASSQATDTQYF. CDR3 bases: TGCGCCAGCAGCCAGGCCACAGATACGCAGTATTTT. The chain employs TRBV4-1 and TRBJ2-3; no reliable D call. Germline assignment: CDR1 MGHRA and CDR2 YSYEKL. V was clipped by 3 bases and J by 2 bases, with 3 bases between them. The CDR3 is made up of 12 amino acids.

The chain uses TRBV7-6 and TRBJ2-1, with 9 bases fitting TRBD2. Losses at the gene ends were 3 bases for V and 5 bases for J; bases not matched to a gene: 11. CDR1 is SGHVS, CDR2 FNYEAQ, per germline. This CDR3 contains 17 residues. The CDR3 DNA sequence: TGTGCCAGCAGCTTCCCAAGCGGGAGGCCTACGCACAATGAGCAGTTCTTC. It yields the protein CASSFPSGRPTHNEQFF.